One sample yielded the 7 T cell receptor beta chains listed below, sequenced in a study of cytomegalovirus exposure and HLA in healthy donors. 13 Jbeta primers and 60 Vbeta primers were used for the PCR. Generated by immunoSEQ multiplex PCR, the TCRdb table keeps only in-frame clones and is missing some. The table lists around 150,000 clones, 70% to 85% of them singletons. Source material: PBMCs. Source of these receptors: a man in his forties or fifties in good health and CMV-seronegative.

The chain is built from TRBV27 and TRBJ2-7; D is possibly TRBD1 (6 bases). CDR3 length: 15 amino acids. The V end was cut by 5 bases, the J end by 0 bases, with 14 bases between. Germline V gene sequence: CDR1 MNHEY, CDR2 SMNVEV (reference sequence). In DNA, the CDR3 is TGTGCCAGCAGTCCCTACAGGGAGCCCTCCTACGAGCAGTACTTC. Protein: CASSPYREPSYEQYF.

With respect to this clone: Sequence at one end of the junction differs from germline and may be a read error. The identical CDR3 is also encoded by other nucleotide sequences in the sample. V usage is TRBV6-5 and J usage is TRBJ2-5; a possible D gene is TRBD1 (6 bases). Looked up from germline, CDR1 is MNHEY and CDR2 is SVGAGI. The CDR3 has 14 residues. CDR3 protein: CASSYLDRSETQYF. Here the CDR3 DNA reads TGTGCCAGCAGCTACTTGGACAGAAGCGAGACCCAGTACTTC.

This clone turned up a few times. The V gene is TRBV11-3, the J gene TRBJ2-7; 8 positions agree with TRBD2. The V gene end was trimmed by 3 bases and the J gene end by 6 bases; junction bases not matched to a gene: 10. The germline V gene has CDR1 SGHNT and CDR2 YENEEA. This CDR3 spans 15 amino acids. This CDR3 is CASSLSGAGGSEQYF. CDR3 nucleotides: TGTGCCAGCAGCTTGTCCGGGGCGGGAGGCAGCGAGCAGTACTTC. Full variable domain (rest looked up from reference TRBV11-3 and TRBJ2-7): EAGVVQSPRYKIIEKKQPVAFWCNPISGHNTLYWYLQNLGQGPELLIRYENEEAVDDSQLPKDRFSAERLKGVDSTLKIQPAELGDSAVYLCASSLSGAGGSEQYFGPGTRLTVT.

The genes are TRBV27 and TRBJ2-3, with D tentatively TRBD1 (5 bases). Per germline, CDR1 MNHEY and CDR2 SMNVEV (reference sequence). V was cut by 3 bases and J by 2 bases, with 12 bases left in between. The CDR3 consists of 15 residues. CDR3 nucleotides: TGTGCCAGCAGTTTCAAAAGGGGCAACACAGATACGCAGTATTTT. This encodes CASSFKRGNTDTQYF.

A single count supports this clone. This chain connects TRBV19 to TRBJ2-1, with TRBD2 matching 10 bases. With 6 bases clipped from V and 2 bases from J, the junction kept 4 bases outside the gene matches. Per the germline V gene, CDR1 is LNHDA and CDR2 is SQIVND (reference sequence). The CDR3 runs to 15 residues. The DNA for the CDR3 is TGTGCCAGTAGCCCTAGCGGGGGTACCTACAATGAGCAGTTCTTC. Encoded protein: CASSPSGGTYNEQFF.

This clone was detected only a few times. J is TRBJ2-3 and V is TRBV5-4, with 10 nucleotides matching TRBD1. The V gene's germline CDR1 is SGHNT and CDR2 YYREEE (reference sequence). CDR3 size: 14 residues. Germline trimming cut 4 bases from V and 4 bases from J; bases unmatched to any gene: 3. The CDR3 DNA is TGTGCCAGCAGCCCGGACAGGGGGGCAGATACGCAGTATTTT. Translation: CASSPDRGADTQYF.

This chain links TRBV13 with TRBJ2-7, with TRBD1 identical over 7 bases. V gave up 5 bases and J gave up 2 bases; unmatched junction bases: 3. The CDR3 has 13 residues. Germline V lookup: CDR1 PRHDT, CDR2 FYEKMQ (reference sequence). The CDR3 here is CASSTGAAYEQYF. The CDR3 DNA reads as TGTGCCAGCAGCACAGGGGCGGCCTACGAGCAGTACTTC.